The clone carrying this TCR beta chain turned up a few times. The antigen is undetermined. Unique molecular identifiers were incorporated during preparation of the TCRbeta library. MiXCR, run by TCRdb on the PCR reads, gives a single entry per CDR3 protein. The sample yields over 200,000 distinct CDR3 sequences, approximately 19% seen once. Germline V gene lookup returns CDR1 SGHRS and CDR2 YFSETQ. The V end lost 0 bases, the J end lost 5 bases, and 17 bases lay between the germline ends. CDR3 length: 17 residues. These data come from a study of T-cell reconstitution after alpha-beta-depleted transplantation in children. Study results and limitations: Expanded graft clones, several hundred of them, were reportedly the source of alpha-beta T cells about two months after transplant. T-cell counts and diversity at one year post-transplant came mainly from newly produced T cells.

J is TRBJ2-2 and V is TRBV5-1; no clear D. The receptor's source is a male patient between 2 and 15 years old who had a stem cell transplant for acute lymphoblastic leukemia, so the T cells may come from the graft donor. The sample in question was PBMCs, mostly from graft donor cells, obtained 360 days after TCRalphabeta/CD19-depleted stem cell transplant. CDR3 nucleotides: TGCGCCAGCAGCTTGGTTTCACACTCCACGCGAACCGGGGAGCTGTTTTTT. Translated: CASSLVSHSTRTGELFF.